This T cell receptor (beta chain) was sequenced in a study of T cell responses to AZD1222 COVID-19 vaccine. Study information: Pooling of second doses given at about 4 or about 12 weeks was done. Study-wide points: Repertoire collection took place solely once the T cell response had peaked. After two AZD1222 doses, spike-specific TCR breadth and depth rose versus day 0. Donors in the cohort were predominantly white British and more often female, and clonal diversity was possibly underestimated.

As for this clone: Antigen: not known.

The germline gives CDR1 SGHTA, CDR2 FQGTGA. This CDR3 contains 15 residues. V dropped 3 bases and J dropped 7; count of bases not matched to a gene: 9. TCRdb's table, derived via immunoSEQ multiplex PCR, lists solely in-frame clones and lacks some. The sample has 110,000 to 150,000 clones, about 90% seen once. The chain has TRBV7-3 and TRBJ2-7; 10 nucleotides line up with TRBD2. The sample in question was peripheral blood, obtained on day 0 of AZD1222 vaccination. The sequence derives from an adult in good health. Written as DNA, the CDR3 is TGTGCCAGCAGCTTCGGACTAGCGGCGAATTATGAGCAGTACTTC. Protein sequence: CASSFGLAANYEQYF.